The 9 T cell receptor beta chains reported below all come from one sample, sequenced in a study of T cell responses to AZD1222 COVID-19 vaccine. Only in-frame clones appear in the TCRdb table, and some are missing; sequencing was by immunoSEQ multiplex PCR. The data hold fewer than 110,000 clones, with about 90% observed a single time. The sequencing here drew on peripheral blood, taken 28 days after the second AZD1222 dose. The source of these receptors is an adult who received the AZD1222 COVID-19 vaccine.

This clone has only one observation. This chain joins TRBV10-3 and TRBJ2-3; D unresolved. CDR1 and CDR2 from the germline V gene are ENHRY and SYGVKD. The CDR3 is 12 amino acids. V shed 6 bases and J shed 4 bases, with 8 bases lying between them. CDR3 amino acids: CAIRPTPDTQYF. The DNA for the CDR3 is TGTGCCATCAGACCCACCCCAGATACGCAGTATTTT.

The V call is TRBV7-2, the J call TRBJ1-1; D not resolved. V shed 0 bases and J shed 1 base, with 9 bases lying between them. The V gene's germline CDR1 is SGHTA and CDR2 FQGNSA. There are 15 residues in the CDR3. The CDR3 here is CASSLAFSGNTEAFF. The CDR3 region has the DNA TGTGCCAGCAGCTTAGCTTTTTCGGGGAACACTGAAGCTTTCTTT.

The V gene is TRBV10-3, the J gene TRBJ1-1, with TRBD1 matching over 8 bases. From germline, CDR1 is ENHRY and CDR2 SYGVKD. The CDR3 has 14 residues. V was pared by 0 bases and J by 4 bases, with 1 base of the junction left unmatched. For the CDR3, the DNA is TGTGCCATCAGTGAGTCGGACAGGGCCACTGAAGCTTTCTTT. Translating it yields CAISESDRATEAFF.

This chain joins TRBV7-2 and TRBJ1-3, with TRBD1 matching over 7 bases. J gave up 4 bases and V 2 bases, and 5 bases lay outside the gene matches. This CDR3 is 15 amino acids long. The germline V gene encodes CDR1 SGHTA and CDR2 FQGNSA. CDR3 residues: CASSLRDSPGNTIYF. CDR3 coding DNA: TGTGCCAGCAGCTTAAGGGACAGCCCAGGAAACACCATATATTTT.

This chain joins TRBV7-2 and TRBJ1-6; D remains ambiguous. V was cut by 0 bases and J by 1 base, with 13 bases left in between. The CDR3 sequence is 18 residues long. Germline V gene data show CDR1 as SGHTA and CDR2 as FQGNSA. The CDR3 spells CASSLAFGEGSYNSPLHF. The CDR3 DNA follows: TGTGCCAGCAGCTTAGCATTTGGCGAGGGATCCTATAATTCACCCCTCCACTTT.

The chain joins TRBV28 to TRBJ2-7; TRBD2 might be the D (6 bases). V dropped 5 bases and J dropped 6 bases, with 23 bases sitting between them. This CDR3 has 16 amino acids. The germline gives CDR1 MDHEN, CDR2 SYDVKM. In DNA form, the CDR3 reads TGTGCCAGCAGTCCAATGGAGGGCAAAGACATTGCCGAGCAGTACTTC. It specifies CASSPMEGKDIAEQYF.

This CDR3 reads CSASDSLYEQYF. The CDR3 DNA reads TGCAGTGCTAGTGACAGCCTCTACGAGCAGTACTTC. The V call is TRBV20-1, the J call TRBJ2-7, with TRBD1 as a possible D gene (5 bases). V gave up 3 bases and J gave up 3 bases, with 9 bases separating them. The CDR3 is 12 residues long. The germline CDR1 and CDR2 sequences are DFQATT and SNEGSKA (reference sequence).

The genes are TRBV9 and TRBJ2-1; 8 bases match TRBD2. The CDR3 sequence is 14 residues long. The V and J ends lost 3 bases and 12 bases, in that order; junction bases with no gene match: 11. Germline V gene lookup returns CDR1 SGDLS and CDR2 YYNGEE. The CDR3, as DNA: TGTGCCAGCAGCGCCTCCCTACTAGCGGACGGGCAGTTCTTC. Its translation is CASSASLLADGQFF.

The DNA of the CDR3 is TGTGCCAGAAGCCCATCGCTAGGTTACTCCTATAATTCACCCCTCCACTTT. Encoded protein: CARSPSLGYSYNSPLHF. The chain combines TRBV5-3 with TRBJ1-6; D is unresolved. TRBV5-3 is identified as an open reading frame with a role that is uncertain. CDR3 size: 17 residues. Trimming stripped 4 bases from V and 0 bases from J, with 14 bases between.